The rows below give T cell receptor beta chains drawn from one sample of a study of T cell responses to AZD1222 COVID-19 vaccine. Clones were sequenced by immunoSEQ multiplex PCR, and TCRdb holds only the in-frame ones, with some missing. The table has approximately 100,000 clones, roughly 87% seen once; the top ten hold 16%. The sequences come from peripheral blood, collected on day 0 of AZD1222 vaccination. The source of these receptors is an adult in good health. Both conserved end residues are part of each CDR3. A D gene is named only where the DNA matches it firmly. Expanded clones get a size class; other rows say once, few or many, or leave the size out.

size: -
J: TRBJ1-3
V: TRBV6-2/TRBV6-3
D: -
DNA: TGTGCCAGCAGTTCTTGGGGGCTGTCCGGAAACACCATATATTTT
CDR3: CASSSWGLSGNTIYF

size: -
J: TRBJ2-7
V: TRBV10-3
D: TRBD2
DNA: TGTGCCATCAGTGAAGGTCTAGCGGGAGTCGAGCAGTACTTC
CDR3: CAISEGLAGVEQYF

size: -
J: TRBJ1-5
V: TRBV12-3/TRBV12-4
D: -
DNA: TGTGCCAGCAGTTTAGGTATTTGGCAGCCCCAGCATTTT
CDR3: CASSLGIWQPQHF

size: -
J: TRBJ1-5
V: TRBV2
D: -
DNA: TGTGCCAGCATACAGGATAGCAATCAGCCCCAGCATTTT
CDR3: CASIQDSNQPQHF

size: -
J: TRBJ1-5
V: TRBV19
D: -
DNA: TGTGCCAGTAGTATAGAGGCCTGGGCTAATAGCAATCAGCCCCAGCATTTT
CDR3: CASSIEAWANSNQPQHF

size: -
J: TRBJ1-2
V: TRBV25-1
D: -
DNA: TGTGCCAGCAGTGAGACGGCCTTTATAGGCTACACCTTC
CDR3: CASSETAFIGYTF

size: -
J: TRBJ1-1
V: TRBV5-5
D: -
DNA: TGTGCCAGCAGCTTCACTTCTTCCAACACTGAAGCTTTCTTT
CDR3: CASSFTSSNTEAFF

size: -
J: TRBJ2-2
V: TRBV5-1
D: TRBD1
DNA: TGCGCCAGCAGCTTAGGGGGCACGGAGAGGCACACCGGGGAGCTGTTTTTT
CDR3: CASSLGGTERHTGELFF

size: -
J: TRBJ2-7
V: TRBV7-9
D: -
DNA: TGTGCCAGCAGCTTTTCACAGGCCAAGACCTACGAGCAGTACTTC
CDR3: CASSFSQAKTYEQYF

size: -
J: TRBJ2-1
V: TRBV19
D: TRBD1
DNA: TGTGCCAGTAGTGGACGGGACAGGGGGTACAATGAGCAGTTCTTC
CDR3: CASSGRDRGYNEQFF

size: -
J: TRBJ2-1
V: TRBV18
D: TRBD2
DNA: TGTGCCAGCTCACCACCGAACCTAGCGGGAAACAATGAGCAGTTCTTC
CDR3: CASSPPNLAGNNEQFF

size: -
J: TRBJ1-2
V: TRBV6-1
D: -
DNA: TGTGCCAGCAGTGAAGGTTGGACTTCGGGCGGTGGCTACACCTTC
CDR3: CASSEGWTSGGGYTF

size: -
J: TRBJ1-1
V: TRBV27
D: -
DNA: TGTGCCAGCAGTTTATTTCAGAACACTGAAGCTTTCTTT
CDR3: CASSLFQNTEAFF

size: -
J: TRBJ1-3
V: TRBV6-1
D: -
DNA: TGTGCCAGCGGTGACCGAAACACCATATATTTT
CDR3: CASGDRNTIYF

size: -
J: TRBJ2-7
V: TRBV6-1
D: TRBD2
DNA: TGTGCCAGCAGTGAACCCACGTGGGAGGGTGTCGAGCAGTACTTC
CDR3: CASSEPTWEGVEQYF

size: once
J: TRBJ1-1
V: TRBV21-1
D: -
DNA: TGTGCCAGCAGCCCACAATTGAAGGCGGCGGCGGCTGAAGCTTTCTTT
CDR3: CASSPQLKAAAAEAFF

size: -
J: TRBJ1-5
V: TRBV28
D: -
DNA: TGTGCCAGCAGTATTCTCGGCAGTGGCAATCAGCCCCAGCATTTT
CDR3: CASSILGSGNQPQHF

size: -
J: TRBJ2-2
V: TRBV19
D: TRBD1
DNA: TGTGCCAGTTTTGACAGGGCCGACACCGGGGAGCTGTTTTTT
CDR3: CASFDRADTGELFF

size: -
J: TRBJ2-7
V: TRBV6-1
D: TRBD1
DNA: TGTGCCAGCAGTGTCCCGGGACAGGGTTTGAGGTCCGAGCAGTACTTC
CDR3: CASSVPGQGLRSEQYF

size: -
J: TRBJ1-5
V: TRBV30
D: -
DNA: TGTGCCTGGACGCGGGGGCCTGGGGGCAATCAGCCCCAGCATTTT
CDR3: CAWTRGPGGNQPQHF

size: -
J: TRBJ1-4
V: TRBV28
D: -
DNA: TGTGCCAACACGCTTCCAGGGCGAATTAATGAAAAACTGTTTTTT
CDR3: CANTLPGRINEKLFF

size: -
J: TRBJ1-2
V: TRBV4-1
D: -
DNA: TGCGCCAGCAGGGGGTCTAACTATGGCTACACCTTC
CDR3: CASRGSNYGYTF

size: -
J: TRBJ2-7
V: TRBV3-1/TRBV3-2
D: TRBD1
DNA: TGTGCCAGCAGCCCTGACCGGACAGGGATCGGGCAGTACTTC
CDR3: CASSPDRTGIGQYF

size: -
J: TRBJ1-4
V: TRBV19
D: -
DNA: TGTGCCAGTAGTATGACCGGGGGCCGCAATGAAAAACTGTTTTTT
CDR3: CASSMTGGRNEKLFF

size: -
J: TRBJ2-1
V: TRBV27
D: TRBD1
DNA: TGTGCCAGCAGTCCCATACGACAGGGTGCAAATGAGCAGTTCTTC
CDR3: CASSPIRQGANEQFF

size: -
J: TRBJ2-6
V: TRBV19
D: -
DNA: TGTGCCAGTAGTACCCCTGGACGGAGTTGGGCCAACGTCCTGACTTTC
CDR3: CASSTPGRSWANVLTF

size: -
J: TRBJ2-1
V: TRBV18
D: -
DNA: TGTGCCAGCTCACCACCTGGATGGGTCGATGAGCAGTTCTTC
CDR3: CASSPPGWVDEQFF

size: -
J: TRBJ1-2
V: TRBV5-6
D: -
DNA: TGTGCCAGCAGCTTGGTCGGTGGAGATGACTATGGCTACACCTTC
CDR3: CASSLVGGDDYGYTF